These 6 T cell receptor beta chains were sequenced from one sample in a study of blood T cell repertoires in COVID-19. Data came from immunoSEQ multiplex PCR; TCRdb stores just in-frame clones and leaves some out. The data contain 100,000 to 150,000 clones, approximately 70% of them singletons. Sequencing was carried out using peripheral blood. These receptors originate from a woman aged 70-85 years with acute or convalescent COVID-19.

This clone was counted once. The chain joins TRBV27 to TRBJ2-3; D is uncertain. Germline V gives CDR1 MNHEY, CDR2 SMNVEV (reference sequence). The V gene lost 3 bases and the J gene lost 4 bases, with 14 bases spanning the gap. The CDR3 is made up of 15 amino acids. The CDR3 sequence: CASSFYGGNSDTQYF. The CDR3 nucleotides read TGTGCCAGCAGTTTTTATGGCGGAAACTCAGATACGCAGTATTTT.

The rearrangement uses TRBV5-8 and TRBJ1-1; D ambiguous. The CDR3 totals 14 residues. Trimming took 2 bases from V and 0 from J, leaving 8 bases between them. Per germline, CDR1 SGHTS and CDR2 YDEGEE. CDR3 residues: CASSFDGVNTEAFF. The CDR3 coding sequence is TGTGCCAGCAGCTTCGACGGGGTGAACACTGAAGCTTTCTTT. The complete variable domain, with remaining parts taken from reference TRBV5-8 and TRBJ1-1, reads EAGVTQSPTHLIKTRGQQATLRCSPISGHTSVYWYQQALGLGLQFLLWYDEGEERNRGNFPPRFSGRQFPNYSSELNVNALELEDSALYLCASSFDGVNTEAFFGQGTRLTVV.

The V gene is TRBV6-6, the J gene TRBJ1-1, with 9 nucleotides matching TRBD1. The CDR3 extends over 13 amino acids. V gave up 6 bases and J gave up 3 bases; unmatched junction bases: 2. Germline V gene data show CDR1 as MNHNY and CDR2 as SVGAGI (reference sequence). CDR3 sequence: CASRTGGDTEAFF. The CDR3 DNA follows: TGTGCCAGCAGGACAGGGGGAGACACTGAAGCTTTCTTT.

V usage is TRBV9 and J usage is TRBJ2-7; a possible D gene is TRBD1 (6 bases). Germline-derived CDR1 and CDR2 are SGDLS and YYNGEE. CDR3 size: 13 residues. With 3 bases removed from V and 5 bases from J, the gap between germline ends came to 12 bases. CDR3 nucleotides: TGTGCCAGCAGCGGGACAGCGGAAAACGAGCAGTACTTC. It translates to CASSGTAENEQYF.

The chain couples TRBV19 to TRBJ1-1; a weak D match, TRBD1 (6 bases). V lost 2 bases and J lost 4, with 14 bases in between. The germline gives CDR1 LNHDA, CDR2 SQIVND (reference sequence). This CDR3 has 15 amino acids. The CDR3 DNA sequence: TGTGCCAGTAGTATAAACAGGGCCCCGAGCACTGAAGCTTTCTTT. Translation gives CASSINRAPSTEAFF.

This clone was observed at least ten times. The CDR3 loop is CASSQAGQDVNEQFF. In DNA, the CDR3 is TGCGCCAGCAGCCAAGCGGGACAGGATGTAAATGAGCAGTTCTTC. The chain links TRBV4-1 to TRBJ2-1; TRBD1 agrees at 8 bases. This CDR3 has 15 amino acids. Per germline, CDR1 MGHRA and CDR2 YSYEKL. V dropped 1 base and J dropped 7; count of bases not matched to a gene: 6.